Presented here are 3 T cell receptor beta chains from one specimen sequenced in a study of blood T cell repertoires in COVID-19. This table comes from immunoSEQ multiplex PCR, and its TCRdb copy is limited to in-frame clones, with some not included. In the table there are 270,000 or so clones, about four fifths of which are singletons. Sample: peripheral blood. These TCRs come from a human donor with COVID-19, enrolled during active disease. The donor label of this sample is uncertain.

The CDR3 coding sequence is TGCGCCAGCAGCCAAGAGGTATTTAGCGGGAGAGGAGAGATGTTTTTT. Its translation is CASSQEVFSGRGEMFF. The chain carries TRBV4-1 and TRBJ2-2, with TRBD2 matching 9 bases. Trimming cost V 0 bases and J 15 bases; bases outside gene matches: 14. The CDR3 runs to 16 residues. Looked up from germline, CDR1 is MGHRA and CDR2 is YSYEKL.

V usage is TRBV11-2 and J usage is TRBJ1-2; the match to TRBD1 covers 9 bases. This CDR3 comprises 15 residues. The germline V gene encodes CDR1 SGHAT and CDR2 FQNNGV. V was clipped by 5 bases and J by 8 bases; unmatched bases: 12. CDR3 DNA sequence: TGTGCCAGCAGCACGTGGGACAGGGCCCTGGGAGGCTACACCTTC. As protein: CASSTWDRALGGYTF.

The chain has TRBV7-9 and TRBJ1-4; D remains unclear. Germline CDR1 reads SEHNR; CDR2 reads FQNEAQ (reference sequence). V was pared by 5 bases and J by 0 bases, with 10 bases between. The CDR3 runs 15 residues. The CDR3: CASSPVAATNEKLFF. CDR3 nucleotides: TGTGCCAGCAGCCCGGTAGCCGCAACTAATGAAAAACTGTTTTTT. Combining the CDR3 with reference TRBV7-9 and TRBJ1-4 gives the whole variable domain DTGVSQNPRHKITKRGQNVTFRCDPISEHNRLYWYRQTLGQGPEFLTYFQNEAQLEKSRLLSDRFSAERPKGSFSTLEIQRTEQGDSAMYLCASSPVAATNEKLFFGSGTQLSVL.